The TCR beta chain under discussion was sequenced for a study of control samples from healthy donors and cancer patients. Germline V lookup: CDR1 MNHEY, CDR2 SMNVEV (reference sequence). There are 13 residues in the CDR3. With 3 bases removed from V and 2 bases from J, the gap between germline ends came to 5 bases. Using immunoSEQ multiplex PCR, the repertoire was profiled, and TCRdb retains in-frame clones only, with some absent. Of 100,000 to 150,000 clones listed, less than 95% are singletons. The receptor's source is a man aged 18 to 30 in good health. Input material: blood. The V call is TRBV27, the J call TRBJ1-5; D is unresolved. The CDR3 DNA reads TGTGCCAGCAGTTTCTCGGGCAATCAGCCCCAGCATTTT. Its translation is CASSFSGNQPQHF.